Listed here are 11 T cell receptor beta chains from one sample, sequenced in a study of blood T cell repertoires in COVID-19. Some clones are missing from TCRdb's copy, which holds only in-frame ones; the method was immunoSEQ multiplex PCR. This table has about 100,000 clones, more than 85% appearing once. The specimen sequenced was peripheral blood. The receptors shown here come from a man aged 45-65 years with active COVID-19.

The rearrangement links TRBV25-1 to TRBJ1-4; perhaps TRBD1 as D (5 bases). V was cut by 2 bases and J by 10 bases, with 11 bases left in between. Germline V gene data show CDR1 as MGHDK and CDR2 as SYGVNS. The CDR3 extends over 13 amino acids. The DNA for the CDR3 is TGTGCCAGCAGTGAACGGGACTGGGGAAAACTGTTTTTT. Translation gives CASSERDWGKLFF.

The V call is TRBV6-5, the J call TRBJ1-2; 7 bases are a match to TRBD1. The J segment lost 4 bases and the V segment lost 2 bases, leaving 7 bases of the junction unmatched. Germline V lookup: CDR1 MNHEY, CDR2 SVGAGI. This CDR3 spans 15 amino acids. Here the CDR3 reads CASSYGGGQSYGYTF. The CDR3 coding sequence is TGTGCCAGCAGTTACGGTGGGGGACAGTCCTATGGCTACACCTTC.

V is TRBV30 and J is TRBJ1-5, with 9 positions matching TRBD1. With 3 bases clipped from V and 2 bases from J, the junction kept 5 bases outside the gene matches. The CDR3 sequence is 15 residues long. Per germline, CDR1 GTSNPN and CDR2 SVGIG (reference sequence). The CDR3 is CAWREDRGGNQPQHF. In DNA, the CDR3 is TGTGCCTGGAGAGAGGACAGGGGTGGCAATCAGCCCCAGCATTTT.

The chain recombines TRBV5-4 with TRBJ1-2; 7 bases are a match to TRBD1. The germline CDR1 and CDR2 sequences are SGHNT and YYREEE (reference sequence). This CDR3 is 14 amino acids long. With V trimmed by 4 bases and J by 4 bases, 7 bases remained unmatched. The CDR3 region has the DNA TGTGCCAGCAGCGCTCGACAGGGACTCTATGGCTACACCTTC. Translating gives CASSARQGLYGYTF.

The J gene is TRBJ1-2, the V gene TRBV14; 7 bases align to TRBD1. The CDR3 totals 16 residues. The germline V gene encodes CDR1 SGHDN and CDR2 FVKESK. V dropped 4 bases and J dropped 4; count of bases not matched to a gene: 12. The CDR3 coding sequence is TGTGCCAGCAGCCCGTTAGACAGGGACATCACCTATGGCTACACCTTC. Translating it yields CASSPLDRDITYGYTF.

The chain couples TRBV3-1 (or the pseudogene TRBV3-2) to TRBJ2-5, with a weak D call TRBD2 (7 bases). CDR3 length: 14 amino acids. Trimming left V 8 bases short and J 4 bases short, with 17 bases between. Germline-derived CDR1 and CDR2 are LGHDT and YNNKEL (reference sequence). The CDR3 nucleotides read TGTGCCAGCCCCTGGGTAGGGGGGGGAGAGACCCAGTACTTC. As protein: CASPWVGGGETQYF.

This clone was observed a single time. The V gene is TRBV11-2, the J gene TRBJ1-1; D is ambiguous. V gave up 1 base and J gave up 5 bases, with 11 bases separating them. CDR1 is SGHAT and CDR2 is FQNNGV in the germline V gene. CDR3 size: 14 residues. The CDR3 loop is CASSLGFGETEAFF. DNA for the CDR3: TGTGCCAGCAGCTTAGGGTTTGGAGAGACTGAAGCTTTCTTT.

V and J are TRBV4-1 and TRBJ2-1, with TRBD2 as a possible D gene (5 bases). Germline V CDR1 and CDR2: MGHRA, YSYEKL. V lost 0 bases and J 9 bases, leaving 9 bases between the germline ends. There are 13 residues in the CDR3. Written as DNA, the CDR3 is TGCGCCAGCAGCCAAGAGCGGGCCGGTGAGCAGTTCTTC. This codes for CASSQERAGEQFF.

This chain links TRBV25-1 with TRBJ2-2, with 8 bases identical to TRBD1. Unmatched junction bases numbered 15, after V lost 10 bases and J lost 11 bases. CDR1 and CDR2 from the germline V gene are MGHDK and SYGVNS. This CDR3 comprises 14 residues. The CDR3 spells CANRTGTGLFELFF. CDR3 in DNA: TGTGCCAACCGTACCGGGACAGGATTATTTGAGCTGTTTTTT.

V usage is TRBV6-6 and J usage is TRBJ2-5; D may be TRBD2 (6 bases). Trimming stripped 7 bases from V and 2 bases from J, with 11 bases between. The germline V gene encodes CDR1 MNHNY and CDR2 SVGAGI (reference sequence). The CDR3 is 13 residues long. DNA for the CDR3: TGTGCCAGCACGGCGGGGATTCAAGAGACCCAGTACTTC. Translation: CASTAGIQETQYF.

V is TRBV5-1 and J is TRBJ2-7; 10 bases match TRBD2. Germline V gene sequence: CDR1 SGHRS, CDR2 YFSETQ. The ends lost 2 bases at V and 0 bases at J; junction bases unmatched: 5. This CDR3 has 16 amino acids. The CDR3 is CASSLPSGGVSYEQYF. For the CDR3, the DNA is TGCGCCAGCAGCTTACCTAGCGGGGGCGTCTCCTACGAGCAGTACTTC.